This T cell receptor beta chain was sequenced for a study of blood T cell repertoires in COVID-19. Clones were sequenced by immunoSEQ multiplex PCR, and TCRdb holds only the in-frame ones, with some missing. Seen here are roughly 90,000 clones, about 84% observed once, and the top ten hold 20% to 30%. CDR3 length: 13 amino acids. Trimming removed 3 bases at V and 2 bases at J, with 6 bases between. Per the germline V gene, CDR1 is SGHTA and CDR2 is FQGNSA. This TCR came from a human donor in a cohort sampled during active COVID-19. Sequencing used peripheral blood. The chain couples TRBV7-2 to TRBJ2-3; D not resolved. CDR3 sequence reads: CASSFPSTDTQYF. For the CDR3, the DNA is TGTGCCAGCAGCTTCCCTTCCACAGATACGCAGTATTTT.